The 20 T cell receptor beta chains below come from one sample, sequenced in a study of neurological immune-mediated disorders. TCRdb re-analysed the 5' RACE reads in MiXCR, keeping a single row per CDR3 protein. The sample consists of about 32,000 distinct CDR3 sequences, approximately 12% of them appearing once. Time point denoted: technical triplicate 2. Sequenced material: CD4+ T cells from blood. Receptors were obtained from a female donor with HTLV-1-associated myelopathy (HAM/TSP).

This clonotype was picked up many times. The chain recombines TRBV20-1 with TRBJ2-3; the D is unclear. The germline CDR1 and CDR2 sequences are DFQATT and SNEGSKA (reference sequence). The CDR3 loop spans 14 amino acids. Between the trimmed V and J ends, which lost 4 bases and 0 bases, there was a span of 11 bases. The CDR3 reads CSANLPYSTDTQYF. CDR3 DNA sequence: TGCAGTGCTAACCTGCCCTATAGCACAGATACGCAGTATTTT.

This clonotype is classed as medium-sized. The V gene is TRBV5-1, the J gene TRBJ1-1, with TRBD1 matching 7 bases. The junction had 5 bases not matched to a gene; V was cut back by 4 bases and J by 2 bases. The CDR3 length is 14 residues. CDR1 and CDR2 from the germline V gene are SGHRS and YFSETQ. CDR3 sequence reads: CASSREGANTEAFF. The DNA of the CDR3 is TGCGCCAGCAGCAGGGAGGGGGCCAACACTGAAGCTTTCTTT. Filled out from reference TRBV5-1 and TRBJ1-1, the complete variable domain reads KAGVTQTPRYLIKTRGQQVTLSCSPISGHRSVSWYQQTPGQGLQFLFEYFSETQRNKGNFPGRFSGRQFSNSRSEMNVSTLELGDSALYLCASSREGANTEAFFGQGTRLTVV.

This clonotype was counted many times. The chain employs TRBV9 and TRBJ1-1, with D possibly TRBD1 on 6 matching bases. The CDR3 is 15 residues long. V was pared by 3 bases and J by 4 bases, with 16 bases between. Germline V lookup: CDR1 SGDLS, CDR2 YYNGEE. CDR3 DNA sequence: TGTGCCAGCAGCGCCCAAGCGGGGGCGAGCACTGAAGCTTTCTTT. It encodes CASSAQAGASTEAFF.

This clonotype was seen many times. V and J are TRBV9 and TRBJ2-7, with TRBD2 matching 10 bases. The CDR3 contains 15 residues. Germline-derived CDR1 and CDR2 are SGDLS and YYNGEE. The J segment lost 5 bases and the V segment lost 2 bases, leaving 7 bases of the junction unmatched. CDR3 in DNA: TGTGCCAGCAGCGTCAGAGCGGGGGGGCCGGACGAGCAGTACTTC. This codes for CASSVRAGGPDEQYF.

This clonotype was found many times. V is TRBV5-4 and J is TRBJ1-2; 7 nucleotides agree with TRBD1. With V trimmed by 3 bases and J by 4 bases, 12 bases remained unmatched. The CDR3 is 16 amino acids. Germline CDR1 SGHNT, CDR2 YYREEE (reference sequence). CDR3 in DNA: TGTGCCAGCAGCTCAATCCTCGACAGGGAGATCTATGGCTACACCTTC. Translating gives CASSSILDREIYGYTF.

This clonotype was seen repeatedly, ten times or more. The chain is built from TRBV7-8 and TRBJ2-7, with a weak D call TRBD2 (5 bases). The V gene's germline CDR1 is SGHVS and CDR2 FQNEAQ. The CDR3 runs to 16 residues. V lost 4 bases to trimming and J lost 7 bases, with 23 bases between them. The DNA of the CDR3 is TGTGCCAGCAGCTGGAAGGCAGTACCCTCCCGCGGGGAGCAGTACTTC. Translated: CASSWKAVPSRGEQYF.

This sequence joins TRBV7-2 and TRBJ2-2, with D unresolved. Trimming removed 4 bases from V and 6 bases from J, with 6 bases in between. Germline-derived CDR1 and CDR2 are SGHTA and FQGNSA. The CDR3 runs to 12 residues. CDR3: CASSSFAGELFF. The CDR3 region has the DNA TGTGCCAGCAGCTCGTTCGCCGGGGAGCTGTTTTTT. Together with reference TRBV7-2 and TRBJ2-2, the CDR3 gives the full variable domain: GAGVSQSPSNKVTEKGKDVELRCDPISGHTALYWYRQSLGQGLEFLIYFQGNSAPDKSGLPSDRFSAERTGGSVSTLTIQRTQQEDSAVYLCASSSFAGELFFGEGSRLTVL.

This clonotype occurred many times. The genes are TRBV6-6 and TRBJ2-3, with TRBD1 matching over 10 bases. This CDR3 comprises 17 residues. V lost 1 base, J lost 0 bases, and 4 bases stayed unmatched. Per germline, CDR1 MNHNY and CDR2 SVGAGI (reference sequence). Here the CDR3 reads CASSYYRGQGSTDTQYF. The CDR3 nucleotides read TGTGCCAGCAGTTACTACCGGGGACAGGGGAGCACAGATACGCAGTATTTT.

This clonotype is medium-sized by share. The CDR3 DNA sequence: TGTGCCAGCAGCTTGCGGGGTAGCGGGAGCACAGATACGCAGTATTTT. Protein sequence: CASSLRGSGSTDTQYF. This chain connects TRBV5-5 to TRBJ2-3, with 7 bases lining up with TRBD2. Germline CDR1 and CDR2: SGHKS and YYEKEE (reference sequence). The CDR3 length is 16 residues. V lost 1 base to trimming and J lost 0 bases; unmatched junction nucleotides: 5.

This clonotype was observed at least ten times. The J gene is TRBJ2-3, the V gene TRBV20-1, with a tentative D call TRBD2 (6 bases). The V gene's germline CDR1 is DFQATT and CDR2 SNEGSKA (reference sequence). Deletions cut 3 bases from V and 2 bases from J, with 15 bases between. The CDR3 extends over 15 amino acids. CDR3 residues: CSARAGRDITDTQYF. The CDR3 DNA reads TGCAGTGCTAGGGCGGGACGAGACATCACAGATACGCAGTATTTT.

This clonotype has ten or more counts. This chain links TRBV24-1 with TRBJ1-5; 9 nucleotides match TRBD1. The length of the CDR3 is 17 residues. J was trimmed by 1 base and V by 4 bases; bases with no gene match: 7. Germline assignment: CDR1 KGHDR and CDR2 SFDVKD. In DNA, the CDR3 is TGTGCCACCAGTGAAGGGGACAGGGCTCGAAGCAATCAGCCCCAGCATTTT. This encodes CATSEGDRARSNQPQHF.

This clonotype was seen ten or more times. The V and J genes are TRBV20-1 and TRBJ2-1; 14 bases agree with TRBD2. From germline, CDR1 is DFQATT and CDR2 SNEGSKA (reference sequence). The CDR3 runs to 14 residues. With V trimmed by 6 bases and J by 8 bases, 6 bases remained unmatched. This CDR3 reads CSAQTSGGADEQFF. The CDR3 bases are TGCAGTGCCCAGACTAGCGGGGGGGCTGATGAGCAGTTCTTC.

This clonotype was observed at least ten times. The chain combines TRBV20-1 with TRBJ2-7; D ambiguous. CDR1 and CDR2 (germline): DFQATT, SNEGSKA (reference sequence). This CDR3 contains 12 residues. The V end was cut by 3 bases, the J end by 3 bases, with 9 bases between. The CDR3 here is CSARRQNYEQYF. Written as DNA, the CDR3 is TGCAGTGCTAGGCGGCAGAACTACGAGCAGTACTTC.

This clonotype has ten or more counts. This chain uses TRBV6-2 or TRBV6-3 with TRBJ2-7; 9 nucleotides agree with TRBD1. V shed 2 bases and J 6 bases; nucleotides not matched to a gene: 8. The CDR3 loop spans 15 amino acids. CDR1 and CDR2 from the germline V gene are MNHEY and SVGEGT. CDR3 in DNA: TGTGCCAGCAGTTACCGGTGGGACAGGGTATCCGAGCAGTACTTC. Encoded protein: CASSYRWDRVSEQYF.

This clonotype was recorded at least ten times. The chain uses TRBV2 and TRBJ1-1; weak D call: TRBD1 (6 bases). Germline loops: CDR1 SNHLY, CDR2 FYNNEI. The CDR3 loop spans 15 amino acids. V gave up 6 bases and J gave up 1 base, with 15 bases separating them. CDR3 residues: CASRRGLGRNTEAFF. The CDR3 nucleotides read TGTGCCAGCAGGAGGGGGTTGGGAAGGAACACTGAAGCTTTCTTT.

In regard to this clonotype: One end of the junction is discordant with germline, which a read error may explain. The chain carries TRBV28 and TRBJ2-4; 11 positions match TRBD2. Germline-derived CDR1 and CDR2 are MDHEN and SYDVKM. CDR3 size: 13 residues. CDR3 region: CDSGPSGGTPFHF. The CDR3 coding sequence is TGTGACAGCGGACCTAGCGGGGGGACTCCTTTTCACTTC. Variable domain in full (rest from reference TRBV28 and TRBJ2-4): DVKVTQSSRYLVKRTGEKVFLECVQDMDHENMFWYRQDPGLGLRLIYFSYDVKMKEKGDIPEGYSVSREKKERFSLILESASTNQTSMYLCDSGPSGGTPFHFGAGTRLSVL.

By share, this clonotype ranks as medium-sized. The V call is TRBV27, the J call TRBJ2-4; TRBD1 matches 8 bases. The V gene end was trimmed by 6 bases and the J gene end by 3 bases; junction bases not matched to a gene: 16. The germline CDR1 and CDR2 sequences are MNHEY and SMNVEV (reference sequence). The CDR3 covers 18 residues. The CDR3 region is CASRAQGAKGFGKNIQYF. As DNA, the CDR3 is TGTGCCAGCAGGGCTCAGGGGGCGAAAGGGTTTGGCAAAAACATTCAGTACTTC.

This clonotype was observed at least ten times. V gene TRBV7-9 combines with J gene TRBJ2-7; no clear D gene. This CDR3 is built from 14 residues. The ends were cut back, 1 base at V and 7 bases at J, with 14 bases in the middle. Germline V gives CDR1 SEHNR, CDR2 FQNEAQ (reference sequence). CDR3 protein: CASSLGAVVGEQYF. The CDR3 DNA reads TGTGCCAGCAGCTTAGGGGCCGTGGTGGGGGAGCAGTACTTC.

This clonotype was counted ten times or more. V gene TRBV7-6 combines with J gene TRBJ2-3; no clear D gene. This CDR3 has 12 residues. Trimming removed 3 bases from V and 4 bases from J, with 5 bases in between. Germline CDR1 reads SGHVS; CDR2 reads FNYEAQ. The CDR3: CASSLAADTQYF. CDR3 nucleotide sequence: TGTGCCAGCAGCTTGGCGGCAGATACGCAGTATTTT.

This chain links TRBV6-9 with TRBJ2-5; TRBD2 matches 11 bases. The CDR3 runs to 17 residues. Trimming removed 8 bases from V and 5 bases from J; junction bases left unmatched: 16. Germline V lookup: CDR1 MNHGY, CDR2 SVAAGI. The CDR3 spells CASGIAGGPKLEETQYF. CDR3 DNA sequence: TGTGCCAGCGGGATAGCGGGAGGGCCGAAGTTAGAGGAGACCCAGTACTTC.